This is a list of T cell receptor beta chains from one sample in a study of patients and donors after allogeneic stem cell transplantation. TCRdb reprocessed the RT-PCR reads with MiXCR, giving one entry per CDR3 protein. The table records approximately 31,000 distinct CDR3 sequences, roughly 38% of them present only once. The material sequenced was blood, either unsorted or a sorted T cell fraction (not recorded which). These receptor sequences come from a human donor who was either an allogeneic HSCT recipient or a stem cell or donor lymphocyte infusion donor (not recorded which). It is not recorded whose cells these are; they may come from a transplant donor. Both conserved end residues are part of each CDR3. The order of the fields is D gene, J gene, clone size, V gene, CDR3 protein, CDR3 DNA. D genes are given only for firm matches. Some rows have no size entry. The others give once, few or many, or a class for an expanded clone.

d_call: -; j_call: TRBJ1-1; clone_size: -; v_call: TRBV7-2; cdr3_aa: CASSLEKNTEAFF; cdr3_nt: TGTGCCAGCAGCTTAGAGAAGAACACTGAAGCTTTCTTT
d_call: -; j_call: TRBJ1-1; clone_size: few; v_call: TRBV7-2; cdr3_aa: CASTQGSYTEAFF; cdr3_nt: TGTGCCAGCACCCAGGGGAGTTACACTGAAGCTTTCTTT
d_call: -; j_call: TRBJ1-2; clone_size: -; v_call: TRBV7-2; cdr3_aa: CASTNREGHGYTF; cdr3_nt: TGTGCCAGCACAAACAGGGAAGGTCATGGCTACACCTTC
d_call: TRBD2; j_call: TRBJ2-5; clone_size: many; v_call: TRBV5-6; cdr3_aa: CASSLAPGLAQETQYF; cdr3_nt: TGTGCCAGCAGCTTGGCACCGGGACTAGCCCAAGAGACCCAGTACTTC
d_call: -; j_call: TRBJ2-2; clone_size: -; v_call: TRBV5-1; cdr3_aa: CASSLERGSVNTGELFF; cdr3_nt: TGCGCCAGCAGCTTGGAACGGGGGTCCGTGAACACCGGGGAGCTGTTTTTT
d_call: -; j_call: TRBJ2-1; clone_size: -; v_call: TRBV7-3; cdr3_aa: CASSLLNRAGSYNEQFF; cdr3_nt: TGTGCCAGCAGCTTATTAAATCGGGCGGGCTCCTACAATGAGCAGTTCTTC
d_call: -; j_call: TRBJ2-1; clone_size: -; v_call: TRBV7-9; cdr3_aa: CASTFRGRYNEQFF; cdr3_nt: TGTGCCAGTACCTTCAGGGGTAGATACAATGAGCAGTTCTTC
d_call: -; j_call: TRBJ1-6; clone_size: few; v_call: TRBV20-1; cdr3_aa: CSAQRGHGSYNSPLHF; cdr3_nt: TGCAGTGCTCAGAGAGGGCACGGCTCCTATAATTCACCCCTCCACTTT
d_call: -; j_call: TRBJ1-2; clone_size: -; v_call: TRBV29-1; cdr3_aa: CSVEQGSNYGYTF; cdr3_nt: TGCAGCGTTGAGCAGGGTTCCAACTATGGCTACACCTTC
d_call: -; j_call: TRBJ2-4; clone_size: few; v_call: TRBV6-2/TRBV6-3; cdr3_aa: CASSYDTMGAKNIQYF; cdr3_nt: TGTGCCAGCAGTTACGACACAATGGGAGCCAAAAACATTCAGTACTTC